These 15 T cell receptor beta chains were all obtained from the same sample, sequenced in a study of shared clonotypes between healthy human individuals. This table comes from immunoSEQ multiplex PCR, and its TCRdb copy is limited to in-frame clones, with some not included. This sample has 640,000 or so clones, with 60% to 80% found just once. The sample comprised memory CD4+ T cells sorted from blood. Subset reported: CD45RA-negative fraction. These receptors were obtained from a woman aged 25 to 39 in good health.

This clone was observed a few times. V usage is TRBV7-9 and J usage is TRBJ1-2; perhaps TRBD1 as D (5 bases). V lost 2 bases and J 6 bases, leaving 7 bases between the germline ends. This CDR3 is 12 amino acids long. Germline V CDR1 and CDR2: SEHNR, FQNEAQ (reference sequence). CDR3 sequence: CASSLFRDGYTF. For the CDR3, the DNA is TGTGCCAGCAGCTTATTCAGGGATGGCTACACCTTC.

Concerning this clone: Other DNA sequences in the sample encode the same CDR3. This chain connects TRBV5-1 to TRBJ2-5; 8 bases line up with TRBD1. The CDR3 has 14 residues. V lost 4 bases to trimming and J lost 2 bases; unmatched junction nucleotides: 4. CDR1 is SGHRS and CDR2 is YFSETQ in the germline V gene. CDR3 sequence: CASSIGTGQETQYF. The DNA for the CDR3 is TGCGCCAGCAGCATCGGGACAGGACAAGAGACCCAGTACTTC.

Details on this clone: A read error may be the cause here, since a much bigger clone is one base away. The chain joins TRBV28 to TRBJ2-3; D might be TRBD2 (6 bases). V was clipped by 4 bases and J by 7 bases, with 21 bases between them. This CDR3 region has 16 residues. Germline V gene data show CDR1 as MDHEN and CDR2 as SYDVKM. The chain's CDR3 is CASSSLSGQPHYTQYF. The CDR3 DNA follows: TGTGCCAGCAGTTCCTTAAGCGGGCAACCCCATTATACGCAGTATTTT.

The rearrangement joins TRBV7-9 to TRBJ2-2; 7 bases are shared with TRBD2. The CDR3 length is 16 residues. Germline V lookup: CDR1 SEHNR, CDR2 FQNEAQ (reference sequence). The V segment lost 6 bases and the J segment 5 bases; nucleotides outside the gene matches: 12. The CDR3 spells CASSPLAGDPTGELFF. The CDR3 DNA reads as TGTGCCAGCAGTCCATTAGCGGGCGACCCAACCGGGGAGCTGTTTTTT.

This chain connects TRBV4-2 to TRBJ2-7; 9 bases align to TRBD1. The CDR3 spans 17 residues. The V segment lost 1 base and the J segment 0 bases; nucleotides outside the gene matches: 7. The germline CDR1 and CDR2 sequences are LGHNA and YNFKEQ. CDR3 sequence reads: CASSQAPSGQGSYEQYF. For the CDR3, the DNA is TGTGCCAGCAGCCAAGCTCCCTCGGGACAGGGCTCCTACGAGCAGTACTTC.

The chain joins TRBV5-1 to TRBJ1-2; TRBD1 matches 9 bases. In germline, CDR1 is SGHRS, CDR2 YFSETQ. J was trimmed by 3 bases and V by 4 bases; bases with no gene match: 10. The CDR3 is 16 residues long. CDR3 region: CASSPRQGERDYGYTF. The CDR3 region has the DNA TGCGCCAGCAGCCCCAGACAGGGGGAGAGGGACTATGGCTACACCTTC.

The gene calls are TRBV18 and TRBJ2-3, with 9 bases identical to TRBD1. This CDR3 is 15 amino acids long. The junction had 5 bases not matched to a gene; V was cut back by 3 bases and J by 4 bases. Germline-derived CDR1 and CDR2 are KGHSH and LQKENI. The CDR3 region is CASSPDRGRADTQYF. DNA of the CDR3: TGTGCCAGCTCACCGGACAGGGGTAGGGCAGATACGCAGTATTTT. Complete variable domain (other parts from reference TRBV18 and TRBJ2-3): NAGVMQNPRHLVRRRGQEARLRCSPMKGHSHVYWYRQLPEEGLKFMVYLQKENIIDESGMPKERFSAEFPKEGPSILRIQQVVRGDSAAYFCASSPDRGRADTQYFGPGTRLTVL.

This clone was counted between two and nine times. The chain couples TRBV5-1 to TRBJ2-3; 12 positions match TRBD2. The CDR3 is 16 residues long. The J segment lost 2 bases and the V segment lost 3 bases, leaving 4 bases of the junction unmatched. In germline, CDR1 is SGHRS, CDR2 YFSETQ. CDR3 DNA: TGCGCCAGCAGCTCACTAGCGGGAGGATTCACAGATACGCAGTATTTT. This encodes CASSSLAGGFTDTQYF. Looking up the rest from reference TRBV5-1 and TRBJ2-3 gives the full variable domain: KAGVTQTPRYLIKTRGQQVTLSCSPISGHRSVSWYQQTPGQGLQFLFEYFSETQRNKGNFPGRFSGRQFSNSRSEMNVSTLELGDSALYLCASSSLAGGFTDTQYFGPGTRLTVL.

The CDR3 is CASSFAGTGEFEQYF. In nucleotides, the CDR3 is TGTGCCAGCAGTTTTGCGGGGACAGGGGAATTCGAGCAGTACTTC. The chain uses TRBV27 and TRBJ2-7, with 10 bases identical to TRBD1. With V trimmed by 3 bases and J by 6 bases, 8 bases remained unmatched. There are 15 residues in the CDR3. Per germline, CDR1 MNHEY and CDR2 SMNVEV (reference sequence).

V usage is TRBV5-1 and J usage is TRBJ1-1; TRBD1 agrees at 7 bases. This CDR3 spans 17 amino acids. V dropped 0 bases and J dropped 0; count of bases not matched to a gene: 8. Germline V gene data show CDR1 as SGHRS and CDR2 as YFSETQ. The CDR3, as DNA: TGCGCCAGCAGCTTGGCCAGAGGGGGACAGCTGAACACTGAAGCTTTCTTT. Translated: CASSLARGGQLNTEAFF.

J is TRBJ2-4 and V is TRBV6-6, with D possibly being TRBD2 (6 bases). Trimming took 6 bases from V and 6 from J, leaving 9 bases between them. CDR3 length: 12 amino acids. Germline V gives CDR1 MNHNY, CDR2 SVGAGI (reference sequence). CDR3 amino acids: CASRPEGNIQYF. DNA for the CDR3: TGTGCCAGCAGGCCGGAGGGAAACATTCAGTACTTC.

Here the CDR3 reads CASSLGRRNQPQHF. The CDR3 DNA reads as TGTGCCAGTAGCCTAGGACGGCGCAATCAGCCCCAGCATTTT. The gene calls are TRBV19 and TRBJ1-5; D unresolved. Germline V CDR1 and CDR2: LNHDA, SQIVND (reference sequence). CDR3 length: 14 amino acids. V was cut by 6 bases and J by 2 bases, with 11 bases left in between.

The CDR3 is CASSPRSDEQFF. CDR3 nucleotide sequence: TGTGCCAGCAGCCCCCGCAGCGATGAGCAGTTCTTC. This chain uses TRBV9 with TRBJ2-1; D gene uncertain. The ends were cut back, 4 bases at V and 8 bases at J, with 10 bases in the middle. Germline values: CDR1 SGDLS, CDR2 YYNGEE. CDR3 size: 12 residues. Looking up the rest from reference TRBV9 and TRBJ2-1 gives the full variable domain: DSGVTQTPKHLITATGQRVTLRCSPRSGDLSVYWYQQSLDQGLQFLIQYYNGEERAKGNILERFSAQQFPDLHSELNLSSLELGDSALYFCASSPRSDEQFFGPGTRLTVL.

The rearrangement links TRBV29-1 to TRBJ2-7; TRBD2 aligns across 10 bases. This CDR3 comprises 14 residues. In germline, CDR1 is SQVTM, CDR2 ANQGSEA. J gave up 5 bases and V 4 bases, and 8 bases lay outside the gene matches. The CDR3 DNA reads TGCAGCGTTGGTCCGCGACTAGCGGGTCACGAGCAGTACTTC. Protein sequence: CSVGPRLAGHEQYF.

In its sample, this clone was seen many times. The chain carries TRBV7-9 and TRBJ2-7, with a tentative D call TRBD1 (5 bases). Germline V gene data show CDR1 as SEHNR and CDR2 as FQNEAQ (reference sequence). This CDR3 comprises 12 residues. The CDR3 DNA reads TGTGCAATCGCCGCAGGGTTTCACGAGCAGTACTTC. Its translation: CAIAAGFHEQYF.